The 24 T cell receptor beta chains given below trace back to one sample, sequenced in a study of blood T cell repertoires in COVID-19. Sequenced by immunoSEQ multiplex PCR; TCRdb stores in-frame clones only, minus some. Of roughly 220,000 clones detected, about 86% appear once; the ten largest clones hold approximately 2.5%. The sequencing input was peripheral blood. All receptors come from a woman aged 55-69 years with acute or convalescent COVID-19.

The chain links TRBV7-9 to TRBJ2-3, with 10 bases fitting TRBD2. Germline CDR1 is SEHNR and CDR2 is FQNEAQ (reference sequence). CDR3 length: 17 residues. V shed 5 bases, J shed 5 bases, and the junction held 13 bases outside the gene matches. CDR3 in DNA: TGTGCCAGCAGCACCATGGGAGCGGGGGGGCGTGGAGATACGCAGTATTTT. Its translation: CASSTMGAGGRGDTQYF.

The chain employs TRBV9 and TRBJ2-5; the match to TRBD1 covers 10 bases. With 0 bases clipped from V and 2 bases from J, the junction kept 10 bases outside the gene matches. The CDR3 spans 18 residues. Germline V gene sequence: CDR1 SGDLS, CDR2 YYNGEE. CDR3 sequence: CASSVGVTGTGVQETQYF. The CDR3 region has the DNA TGTGCCAGCAGCGTAGGCGTCACTGGGACAGGGGTACAAGAGACCCAGTACTTC.

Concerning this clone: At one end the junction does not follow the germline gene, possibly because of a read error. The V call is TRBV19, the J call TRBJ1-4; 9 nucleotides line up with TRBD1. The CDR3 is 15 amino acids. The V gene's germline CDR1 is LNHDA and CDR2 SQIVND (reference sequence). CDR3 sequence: CVSSMGGTGREKLFF. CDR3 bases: TGTGTCAGTAGTATGGGCGGGACAGGGCGTGAAAAACTGTTTTTT.

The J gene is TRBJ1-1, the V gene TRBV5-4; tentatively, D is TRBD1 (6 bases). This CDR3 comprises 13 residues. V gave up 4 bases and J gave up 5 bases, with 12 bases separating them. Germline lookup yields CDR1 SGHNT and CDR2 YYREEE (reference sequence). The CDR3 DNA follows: TGTGCCAGCAGCACCGTAGGGGGAACTGAAGCTTTCTTT. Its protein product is CASSTVGGTEAFF.

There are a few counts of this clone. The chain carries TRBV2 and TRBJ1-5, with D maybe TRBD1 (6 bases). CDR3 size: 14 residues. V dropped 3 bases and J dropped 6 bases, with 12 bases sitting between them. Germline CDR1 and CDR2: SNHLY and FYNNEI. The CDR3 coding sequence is TGTGCCAGCAGTGATACCGACAGGTCTCAGCCCCAGCATTTT. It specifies CASSDTDRSQPQHF.

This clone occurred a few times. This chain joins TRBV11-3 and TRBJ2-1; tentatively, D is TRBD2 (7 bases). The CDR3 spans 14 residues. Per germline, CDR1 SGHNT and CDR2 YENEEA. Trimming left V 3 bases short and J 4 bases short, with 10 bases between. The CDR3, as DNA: TGTGCCAGCAGCTTCGGGGGGCAGTACAATGAGCAGTTCTTC. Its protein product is CASSFGGQYNEQFF.

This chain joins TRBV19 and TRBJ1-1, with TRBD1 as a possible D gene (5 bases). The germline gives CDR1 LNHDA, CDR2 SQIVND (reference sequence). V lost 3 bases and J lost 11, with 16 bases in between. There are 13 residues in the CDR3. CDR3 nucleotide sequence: TGTGCCAGTAGTATGATGGGACTACCTCGGGCTTTCTTT. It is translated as CASSMMGLPRAFF.

Here the CDR3 DNA reads TGTGCCAGCAGGAAAGGGACTAGCGGGGGTTTAAACACCGGGGAGCTGTTTTTT. This translates into CASRKGTSGGLNTGELFF. The rearrangement links TRBV7-8 to TRBJ2-2, with 14 bases fitting TRBD2. The CDR3 covers 18 residues. V shed 6 bases, J shed 2 bases, and the junction held 8 bases outside the gene matches. Germline loops: CDR1 SGHVS, CDR2 FQNEAQ.

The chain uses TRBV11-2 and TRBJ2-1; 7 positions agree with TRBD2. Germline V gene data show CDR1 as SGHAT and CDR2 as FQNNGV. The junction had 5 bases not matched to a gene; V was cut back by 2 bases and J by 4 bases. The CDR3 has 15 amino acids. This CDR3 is CASSLRRGDYNEQFF. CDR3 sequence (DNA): TGTGCCAGCAGCTTACGTCGGGGGGATTACAATGAGCAGTTCTTC. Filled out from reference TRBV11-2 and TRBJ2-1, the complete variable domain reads EAGVAQSPRYKIIEKRQSVAFWCNPISGHATLYWYQQILGQGPKLLIQFQNNGVVDDSQLPKDRFSAERLKGVDSTLKIQPAKLEDSAVYLCASSLRRGDYNEQFFGPGTRLTVL.

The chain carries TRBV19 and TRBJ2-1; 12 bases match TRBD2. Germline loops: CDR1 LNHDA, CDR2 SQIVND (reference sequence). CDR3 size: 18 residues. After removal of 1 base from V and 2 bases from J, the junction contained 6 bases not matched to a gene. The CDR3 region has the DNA TGTGCCAGTAGTATAGGGCTAGCGGGGGGGCGGACCTACAATGAGCAGTTCTTC. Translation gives CASSIGLAGGRTYNEQFF. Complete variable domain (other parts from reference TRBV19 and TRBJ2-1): DGGITQSPKYLFRKEGQNVTLSCEQNLNHDAMYWYRQDPGQGLRLIYYSQIVNDFQKGDIAEGYSVSREKKESFPLTVTSAQKNPTAFYLCASSIGLAGGRTYNEQFFGPGTRLTVL.

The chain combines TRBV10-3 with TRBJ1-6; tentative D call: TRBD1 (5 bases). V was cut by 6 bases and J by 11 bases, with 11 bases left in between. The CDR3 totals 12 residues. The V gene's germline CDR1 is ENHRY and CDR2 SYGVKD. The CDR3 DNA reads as TGTGCCATCAGGGGGGGGGAAGCACCCCTCCACTTT. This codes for CAIRGGEAPLHF.

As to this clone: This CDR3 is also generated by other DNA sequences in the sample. The CDR3 bases are TGCGCCAGCAGCCGTGGGGGGGACTACGAGCAGTACTTC. This sequence encodes CASSRGGDYEQYF. The V and J genes are TRBV5-1 and TRBJ2-7; TRBD2 agrees at 7 bases. V was pared by 4 bases and J by 3 bases, with 4 bases of the junction left unmatched. The CDR3 runs 13 residues. From germline, CDR1 is SGHRS and CDR2 YFSETQ. The variable domain in full, with the rest retrieved from reference TRBV5-1 and TRBJ2-7, is KAGVTQTPRYLIKTRGQQVTLSCSPISGHRSVSWYQQTPGQGLQFLFEYFSETQRNKGNFPGRFSGRQFSNSRSEMNVSTLELGDSALYLCASSRGGDYEQYFGPGTRLTVT.

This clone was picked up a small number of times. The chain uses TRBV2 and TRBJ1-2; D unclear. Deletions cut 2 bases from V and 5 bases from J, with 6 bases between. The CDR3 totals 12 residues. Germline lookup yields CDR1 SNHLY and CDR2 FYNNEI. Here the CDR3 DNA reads TGTGCCAGCAGTGAACCCGGGTATGGCTACACCTTC. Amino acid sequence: CASSEPGYGYTF.

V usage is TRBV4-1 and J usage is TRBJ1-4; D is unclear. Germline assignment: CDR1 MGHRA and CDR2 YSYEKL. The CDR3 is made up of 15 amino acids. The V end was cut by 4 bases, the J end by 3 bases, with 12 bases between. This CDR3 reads CASSLTARANEKLFF. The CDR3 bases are TGCGCCAGCAGCCTAACAGCGAGGGCTAATGAAAAACTGTTTTTT.

Here the CDR3 reads CASSLVARGDSGANVLTF. CDR3 sequence (DNA): TGCGCCAGCAGCTTGGTTGCCAGGGGAGACTCTGGGGCCAACGTCCTGACTTTC. The chain uses TRBV5-1 and TRBJ2-6, with D tentatively TRBD1 (6 bases). The CDR3 spans 18 residues. V was shortened by 0 bases and J by 0 bases, with 13 bases between the two germline ends. Germline CDR1 and CDR2: SGHRS and YFSETQ.

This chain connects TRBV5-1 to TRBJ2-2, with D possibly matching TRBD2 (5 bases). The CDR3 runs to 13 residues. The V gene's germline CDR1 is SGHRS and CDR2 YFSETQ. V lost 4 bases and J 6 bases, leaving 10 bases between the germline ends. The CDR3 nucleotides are TGCGCCAGCAGCAGTTCTAGCTCCGGGGAGCTGTTTTTT. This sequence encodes CASSSSSSGELFF.

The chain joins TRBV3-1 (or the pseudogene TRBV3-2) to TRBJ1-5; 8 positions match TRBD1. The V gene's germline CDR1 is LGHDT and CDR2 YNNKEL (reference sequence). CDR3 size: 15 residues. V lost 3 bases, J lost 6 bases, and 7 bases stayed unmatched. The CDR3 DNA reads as TGTGCCAGCAGCCAGATGCCAGGGGGCAGTCAGCCCCAGCATTTT. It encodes CASSQMPGGSQPQHF.

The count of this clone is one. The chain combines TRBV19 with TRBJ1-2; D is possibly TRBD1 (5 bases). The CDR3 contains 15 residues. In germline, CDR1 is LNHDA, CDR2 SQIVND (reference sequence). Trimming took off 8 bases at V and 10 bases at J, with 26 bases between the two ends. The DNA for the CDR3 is TGTGCCAGTCCCCCCAGGGCGCTATACTGGACGGTCTACACCTTC. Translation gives CASPPRALYWTVYTF.

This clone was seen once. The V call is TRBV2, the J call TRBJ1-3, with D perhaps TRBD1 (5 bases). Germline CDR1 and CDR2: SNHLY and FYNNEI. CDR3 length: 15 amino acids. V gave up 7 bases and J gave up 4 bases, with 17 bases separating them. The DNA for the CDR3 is TGTGCCAGCATCCCCACGGAGGGGTCCGGAAACACCATATATTTT. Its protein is CASIPTEGSGNTIYF.

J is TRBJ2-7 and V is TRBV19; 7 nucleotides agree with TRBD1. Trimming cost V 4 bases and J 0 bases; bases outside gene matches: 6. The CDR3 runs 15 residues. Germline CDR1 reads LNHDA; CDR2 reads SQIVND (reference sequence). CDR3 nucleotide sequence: TGTGCCAGTAGTAGTGGACAGGACCTCTCCTACGAGCAGTACTTC. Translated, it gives CASSSGQDLSYEQYF.

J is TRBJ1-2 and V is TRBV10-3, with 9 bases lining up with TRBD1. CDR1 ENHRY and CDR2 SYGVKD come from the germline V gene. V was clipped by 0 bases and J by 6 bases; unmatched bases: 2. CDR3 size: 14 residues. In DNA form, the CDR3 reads TGTGCCATCAGTGAGTCGACAGGGGGAAATGGCTACACCTTC. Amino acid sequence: CAISESTGGNGYTF.

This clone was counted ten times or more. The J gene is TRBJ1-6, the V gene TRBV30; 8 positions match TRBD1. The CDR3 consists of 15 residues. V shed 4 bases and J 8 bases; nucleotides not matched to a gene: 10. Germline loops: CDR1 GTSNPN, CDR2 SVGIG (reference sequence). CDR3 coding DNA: TGTGCCTGGACCCCCTGGGACAGGAATTATTCACCCCTCCACTTT. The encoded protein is CAWTPWDRNYSPLHF. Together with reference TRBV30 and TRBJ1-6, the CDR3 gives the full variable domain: SQTIHQWPATLVQPVGSPLSLECTVEGTSNPNLYWYRQAAGRGLQLLFYSVGIGQISSEVPQNLSASRPQDRQFILSSKKLLLSDSGFYLCAWTPWDRNYSPLHFGNGTRLTVT.

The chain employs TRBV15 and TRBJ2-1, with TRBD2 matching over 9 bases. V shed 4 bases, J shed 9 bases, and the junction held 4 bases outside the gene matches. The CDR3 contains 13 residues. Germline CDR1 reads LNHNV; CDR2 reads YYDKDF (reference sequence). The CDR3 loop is CATSILTSGEQFF. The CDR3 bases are TGTGCCACCAGCATACTGACTAGCGGTGAGCAGTTCTTC.

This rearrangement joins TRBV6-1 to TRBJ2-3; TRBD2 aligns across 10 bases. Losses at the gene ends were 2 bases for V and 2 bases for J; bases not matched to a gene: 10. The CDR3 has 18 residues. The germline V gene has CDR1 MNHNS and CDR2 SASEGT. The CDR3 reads CASSESFISGGSTDTQYF. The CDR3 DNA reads TGTGCCAGCAGTGAATCGTTTATTAGCGGGGGGTCCACAGATACGCAGTATTTT.